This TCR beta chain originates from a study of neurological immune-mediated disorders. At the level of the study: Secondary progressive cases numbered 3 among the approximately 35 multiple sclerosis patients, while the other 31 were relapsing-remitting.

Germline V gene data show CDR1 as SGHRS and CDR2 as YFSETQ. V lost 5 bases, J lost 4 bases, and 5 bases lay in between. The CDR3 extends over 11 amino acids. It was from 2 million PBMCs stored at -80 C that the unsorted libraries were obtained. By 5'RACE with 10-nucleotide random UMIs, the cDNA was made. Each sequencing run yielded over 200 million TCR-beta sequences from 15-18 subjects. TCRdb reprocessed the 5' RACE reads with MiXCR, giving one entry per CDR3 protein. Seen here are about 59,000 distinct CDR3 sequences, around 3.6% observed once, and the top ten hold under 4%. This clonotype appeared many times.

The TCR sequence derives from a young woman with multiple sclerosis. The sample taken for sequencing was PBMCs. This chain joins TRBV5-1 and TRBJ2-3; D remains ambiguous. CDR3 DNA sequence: TGCGCCAGCAGTCGCGCAGATACGCAGTATTTT. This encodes CASSRADTQYF.